Below, one T cell receptor beta chain is given with its context. Per the original data handling: Amplification from reference gene primers served as the basis for estimated nucleated cell counts. Profiling relied on immunoSEQ multiplex PCR, and the TCRdb table lists in-frame clones only, not all of them. Clonal size and the V and J genes are those of that table, whereas D and trimming came from the DNA. The sample records 280,000 or so clones, 88% being singletons. The germline gives CDR1 SGHVS, CDR2 FQNEAQ. Trimming stripped 0 bases from V and 4 bases from J, with 4 bases between. This CDR3 region has 13 residues. This sample was included in a study of blood T cell repertoires in COVID-19. Study background: COVID-19 samples from acute and convalescent phases originated in the United States, Italy and Spain.

Sequencing was performed on peripheral blood. This clonotype originated in a young man with active or convalescent COVID-19. The V and J genes are TRBV7-8 and TRBJ1-5; D remains unclear. The CDR3 spells CASSLARNQPQHF. In DNA, the CDR3 is TGTGCCAGCAGCTTAGCTCGTAATCAGCCCCAGCATTTT.